There are a few counts of the clone carrying this TCR beta chain. The antigen remains unidentified. Libraries were prepared by immunoSEQ multiplex PCR; TCRdb keeps only in-frame clonotypes and omits some of them. Of roughly 38,000 clones listed, roughly 86% are singletons. Per the germline V gene, CDR1 is SEHNR and CDR2 is FQNEAQ (reference sequence). CDR3 length: 15 amino acids. V lost 0 bases to trimming and J lost 4 bases, with 9 bases between them. This entry belongs to a study of T cells in localized non-small cell lung cancer. The study, taken as a whole, reports: Adjacent lung tissue had a median around 50 of the top 100 clones found in the tumor. Longer overall survival was seen with higher T cell density measured in blood.

The origin of this receptor is a man aged 18 to 49 with stage I lung adenocarcinoma. The source was peripheral blood, collected before any cancer treatment. The V call is TRBV7-9, the J call TRBJ1-4; a possible D gene is TRBD1 (6 bases). The CDR3: CASSLAGTRNEKLFF. In DNA form, the CDR3 reads TGTGCCAGCAGCTTAGCGGGGACACGTAATGAAAAACTGTTTTTT.